These T cell receptor beta chains were read from a single sample in a study of blood T cell repertoires in COVID-19. Clones were sequenced by immunoSEQ multiplex PCR, and TCRdb holds only the in-frame ones, with some missing. The profile shows 400,000 or so clones, about 89% of them singletons. Input material: peripheral blood. The receptors come from a woman in her 40s with COVID-19, enrolled during active disease. CDR3s include the opening cysteine and the closing phenylalanine or tryptophan. The D gene is left open where the match is weak. Some rows mark clone size as missing; the rest say once, few, many or name a class of expanded clone.

>TRBD1|TRBV6-5|-|TRBJ2-7
TGTGCCAGCAGCCTCCTAAGCCAGGGGGCCGGTGAGCAGTACTTC
CASSLLSQGAGEQYF
>TRBD1|TRBV23-1|-|TRBJ1-1
TGCGCCAGCAGTCAATCGGACAGGGGGCGAACTGAAGCTTTCTTT
CASSQSDRGRTEAFF
>TRBD1|TRBV27|-|TRBJ1-4
TGTGCCAGCAGTTTAGAAGGGTGGACAGGGAATGAAAAACTGTTTTTT
CASSLEGWTGNEKLFF
>-|TRBV7-3|-|TRBJ1-1
TGTGCCAGCAGCAGGACAGTGAACACTGAAGCTTTCTTT
CASSRTVNTEAFF
>-|TRBV6-2/TRBV6-3|once|TRBJ1-5
TGTGCCAGCAGTTACGACAGGATCGATCAGCCCCAGCATTTT
CASSYDRIDQPQHF
>TRBD2|TRBV11-1|once|TRBJ2-1
TGTGCCAGCAGCCCCGGGACTAGCAGGGGTGAGCAGTTCTTC
CASSPGTSRGEQFF
>TRBD2|TRBV25-1|-|TRBJ2-2
TGTGCCAGCAGGGGGACTAGCGGGGCCCTCGAGACCGGGGAGCTGTTTTTT
CASRGTSGALETGELFF
>-|TRBV4-1|once|TRBJ1-2
TGCGCCAGCAGCCAAGACCCGACTGGAGGCTACACCTTC
CASSQDPTGGYTF
>-|TRBV28|-|TRBJ1-3
TGTGCCAGCAGTCCGCACCAGGGGTTAATTTCTGGAAACACCATATATTTT
CASSPHQGLISGNTIYF
>-|TRBV19|once|TRBJ1-2
TGTGCCAGTAGTATAGAGCCAGGACAGACCTATGGCTACACCTTC
CASSIEPGQTYGYTF
>-|TRBV11-2|-|TRBJ2-3
TGTGCCAGCAGCTTAGTTATGTCCATAGGCACAGATACGCAGTATTTT
CASSLVMSIGTDTQYF
>-|TRBV28|-|TRBJ1-1
TGTGCCAGCAGCCCACCAAGGGGGGGCTTCCCTGAAGCTTTCTTT
CASSPPRGGFPEAFF
>-|TRBV19|few|TRBJ1-6
TGTGCCAGTAGCGTGCGGGGACTGCGGGATTCACCCCTCCACTTT
CASSVRGLRDSPLHF
>TRBD2|TRBV28|-|TRBJ2-1
TGTGCCAGCAGTCTAGCGGGAGGGCGTTGGAATGAGCAGTTCTTC
CASSLAGGRWNEQFF